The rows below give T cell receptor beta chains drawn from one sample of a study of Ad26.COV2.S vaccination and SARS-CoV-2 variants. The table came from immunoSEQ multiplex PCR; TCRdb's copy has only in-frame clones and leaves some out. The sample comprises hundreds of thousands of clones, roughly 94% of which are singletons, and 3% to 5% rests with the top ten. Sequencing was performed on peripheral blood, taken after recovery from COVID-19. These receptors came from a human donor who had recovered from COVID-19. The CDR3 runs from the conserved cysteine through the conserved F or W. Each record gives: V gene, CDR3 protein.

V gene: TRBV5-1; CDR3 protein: CASTMRQGTNTEAFF
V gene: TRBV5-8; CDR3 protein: CASSRLGAETQYF
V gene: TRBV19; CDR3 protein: CASSPRTSQGLSYEQYF
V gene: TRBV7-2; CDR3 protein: CASSPPVNYGYTF
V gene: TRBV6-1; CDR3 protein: CASSDPRRNTEAFF
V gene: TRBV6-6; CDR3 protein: CASSYSGGIGELFF
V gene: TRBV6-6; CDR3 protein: CASIPVGGSSPLHF
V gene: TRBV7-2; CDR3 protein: CASSHGLQSTEQFF
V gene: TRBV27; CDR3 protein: CASSLYTGFYEQYF
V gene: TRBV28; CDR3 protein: CASSFPGPDTQYF